This T cell receptor (beta chain) was recorded in a study of blood T cell repertoires in COVID-19. In the original analysis: Amplification of reference gene primers was used by the study to estimate nucleated cell counts. Libraries were prepared by immunoSEQ multiplex PCR; TCRdb keeps only in-frame clonotypes and omits some of them. That table furnishes V, J and clone size, whereas the DNA furnished D and trimming. Among more than 95,000 clones listed, 92% were seen once. V dropped 3 bases and J dropped 6 bases, with 22 bases sitting between them. This CDR3 has 16 residues. Germline V gene sequence: CDR1 SGDLS, CDR2 YYNGEE.

The chain joins TRBV9 to TRBJ2-7, with no clear D. The sample comprised peripheral blood. The source is a man aged 50 to 60 with COVID-19, enrolled during active disease. CDR3 loop: CASSANPMGADSEQYF. DNA of the CDR3: TGTGCCAGCAGCGCTAACCCCATGGGCGCCGATTCCGAGCAGTACTTC.